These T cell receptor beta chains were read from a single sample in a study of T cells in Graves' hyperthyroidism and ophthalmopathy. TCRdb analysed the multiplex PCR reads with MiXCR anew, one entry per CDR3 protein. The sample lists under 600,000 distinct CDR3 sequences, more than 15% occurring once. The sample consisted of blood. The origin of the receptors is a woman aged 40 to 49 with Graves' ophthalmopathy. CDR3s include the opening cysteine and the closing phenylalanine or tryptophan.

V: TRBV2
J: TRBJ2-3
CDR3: CASSNGLNTDTQYF

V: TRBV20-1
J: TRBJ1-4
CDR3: CSASRTGYGEKLFF

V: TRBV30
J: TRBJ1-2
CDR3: CAWSVTGDGYTF

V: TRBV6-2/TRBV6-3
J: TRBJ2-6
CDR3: CASSYPRLTTGANVLTF

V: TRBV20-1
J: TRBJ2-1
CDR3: CSARDKSGPLYNEQFF

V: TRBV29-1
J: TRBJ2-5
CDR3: CSVEPPAGETQYF

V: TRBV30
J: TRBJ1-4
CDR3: CAWSGIIGPSEKLFF

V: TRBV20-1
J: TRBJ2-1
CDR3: CSATTPTKSYNEQFF

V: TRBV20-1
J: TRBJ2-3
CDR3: CSARAGGANTDTQYF

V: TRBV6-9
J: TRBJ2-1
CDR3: CAGSSTGGTPSYNEQFF

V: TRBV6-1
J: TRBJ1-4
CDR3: CASSEALGTNEKLFF

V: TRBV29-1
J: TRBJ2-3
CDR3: CSVEEVQFTDTQYF

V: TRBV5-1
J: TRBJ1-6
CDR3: CASSLGGGGDSPLHF

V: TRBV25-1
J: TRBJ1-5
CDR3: CASSEDSPRRPQHF

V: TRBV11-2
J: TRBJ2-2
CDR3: CASSLEGPATGELFF

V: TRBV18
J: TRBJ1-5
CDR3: CASSGTLFQPQHF

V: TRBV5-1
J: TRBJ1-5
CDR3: CASSLGGDLAQPQHF

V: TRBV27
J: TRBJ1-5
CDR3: CASSPWDSDSNQPQHF

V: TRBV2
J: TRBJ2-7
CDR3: CASRGFHSYEQYF

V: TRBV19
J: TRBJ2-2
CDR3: CASSWGWRSNTGELFF

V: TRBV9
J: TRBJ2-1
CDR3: CASSPRTISRDEQFF

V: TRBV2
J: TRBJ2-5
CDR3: CAGRGGRGETQYF

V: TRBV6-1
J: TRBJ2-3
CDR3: CASSEWKGLRGADTQYF

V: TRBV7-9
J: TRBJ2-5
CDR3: CASSPSVSWVETQYF

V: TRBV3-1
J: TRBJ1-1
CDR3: CASRYTENTEAFF

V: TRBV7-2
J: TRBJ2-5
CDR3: CASSLLAGNIQETQYF

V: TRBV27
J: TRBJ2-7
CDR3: CASSLGYFYEQYF

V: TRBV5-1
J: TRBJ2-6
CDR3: CASSLKVLAGVGDSGANVLTF

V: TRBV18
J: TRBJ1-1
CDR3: CASSYRQGETEAFF

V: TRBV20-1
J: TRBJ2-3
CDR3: CSASQMLAQSTDTQYF

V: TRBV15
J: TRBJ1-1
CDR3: CATSRDGISTSPTEAFF

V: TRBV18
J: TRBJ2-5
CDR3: CASSPRTSGRRETQYF

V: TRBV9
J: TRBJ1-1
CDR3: CASSVGGSTNTEAFF

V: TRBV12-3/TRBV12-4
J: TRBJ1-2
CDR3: CASSLIANYGYTF

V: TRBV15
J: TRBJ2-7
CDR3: CATSRGGGTYEQYF

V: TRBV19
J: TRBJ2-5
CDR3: CASSLLGRIQETQYF

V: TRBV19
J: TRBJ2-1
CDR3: CASSQQYSGSPYNEQFF

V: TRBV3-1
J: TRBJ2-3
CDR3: CASSSYHREGTDTQYF

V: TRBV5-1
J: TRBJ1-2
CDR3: CASSLFVSYGYTF

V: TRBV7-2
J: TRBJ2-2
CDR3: CASSPGIAANTGELFF

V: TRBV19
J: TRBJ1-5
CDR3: CASSPSTGGAAQPQHF